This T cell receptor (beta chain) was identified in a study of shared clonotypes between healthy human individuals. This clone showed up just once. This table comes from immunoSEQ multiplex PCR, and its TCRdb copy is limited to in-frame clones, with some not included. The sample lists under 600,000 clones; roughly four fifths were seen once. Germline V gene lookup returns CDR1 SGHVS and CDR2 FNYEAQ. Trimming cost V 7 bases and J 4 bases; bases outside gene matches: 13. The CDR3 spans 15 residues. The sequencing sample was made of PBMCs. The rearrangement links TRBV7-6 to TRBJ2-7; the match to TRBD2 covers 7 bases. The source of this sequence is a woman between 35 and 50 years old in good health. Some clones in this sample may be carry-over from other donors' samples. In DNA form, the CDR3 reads TGTGCCAGCACCTCTTCTGGGGGGGGGAAGTACGAGCAGTACTTC. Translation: CASTSSGGGKYEQYF.